The 17 T cell receptor beta chains listed next were all sequenced from one sample in a study of shared clonotypes between healthy human individuals. The naive CD8 population came from CD45RO-negative cells selected for CCR7, without terminally differentiated effector memory CD45RA+ cells. Libraries were prepared by immunoSEQ multiplex PCR; TCRdb keeps only in-frame clonotypes and omits some of them. This table has roughly 2.1 million clones, 85% to 95% appearing once. The sample was naive CD8+ T cells from PBMCs. These receptors were obtained from a man aged 18-30 years in good health. Some clones in this sample may be carry-over from other donors' samples.

The chain employs TRBV28 and TRBJ2-3; 7 bases agree with TRBD2. The CDR3 spans 15 residues. Trimming cost V 2 bases and J 3 bases; bases outside gene matches: 5. Germline CDR1 is MDHEN and CDR2 is SYDVKM. The CDR3 is CASSLLSGLTDTQYF. The CDR3 DNA follows: TGTGCCAGCAGTTTACTTAGCGGGTTAACAGATACGCAGTATTTT. The variable domain in full, completed from reference TRBV28 and TRBJ2-3, reads DVKVTQSSRYLVKRTGEKVFLECVQDMDHENMFWYRQDPGLGLRLIYFSYDVKMKEKGDIPEGYSVSREKKERFSLILESASTNQTSMYLCASSLLSGLTDTQYFGPGTRLTVL.

This clone was found once. The gene calls are TRBV5-1 and TRBJ1-1; D unclear. V gave up 3 bases and J gave up 2 bases, with 8 bases separating them. CDR3 size: 13 residues. In germline, CDR1 is SGHRS, CDR2 YFSETQ. CDR3 in amino acids: CASSSRPNTEAFF. CDR3 sequence (DNA): TGCGCCAGCAGCTCCCGCCCTAACACTGAAGCTTTCTTT.

The rearrangement uses TRBV20-1 and TRBJ1-3, with D unresolved. The germline V gene encodes CDR1 DFQATT and CDR2 SNEGSKA (reference sequence). The CDR3 contains 11 residues. V was cut by 0 bases and J by 16 bases, with 13 bases left in between. CDR3 amino acids: CSAREVTTIYF. CDR3 sequence (DNA): TGCAGTGCTAGAGAAGTCACGACGATTTATTTT.

The chain employs TRBV27 and TRBJ2-1, with D possibly matching TRBD2 (6 bases). The germline gives CDR1 MNHEY, CDR2 SMNVEV (reference sequence). The CDR3 length is 18 residues. V lost 6 bases, J lost 2 bases, and 23 bases lay in between. As DNA, the CDR3 is TGTGCCAGCAGACCCGTTTACGACGTGGGGGGAACCTACAATGAGCAGTTCTTC. Translating it yields CASRPVYDVGGTYNEQFF.

The genes are TRBV27 and TRBJ1-2; 7 nucleotides match TRBD1. The V gene's germline CDR1 is MNHEY and CDR2 SMNVEV (reference sequence). With 2 bases clipped from V and 4 bases from J, the junction kept 7 bases outside the gene matches. The length of the CDR3 is 15 residues. DNA of the CDR3: TGTGCCAGCAGTTTAAGACCGGGACAGAGCTATGGCTACACCTTC. It is translated as CASSLRPGQSYGYTF.

The chain links TRBV5-1 to TRBJ2-1; 7 bases align to TRBD2. The CDR3 runs to 12 residues. Germline CDR1 reads SGHRS; CDR2 reads YFSETQ. Germline trimming cut 6 bases from V and 10 bases from J; bases unmatched to any gene: 7. The CDR3 loop is CASKRGAEEQFF. CDR3 DNA sequence: TGCGCCAGCAAGCGGGGAGCGGAGGAGCAGTTCTTC.

The J gene is TRBJ2-3, the V gene TRBV27, with a possible D match to TRBD1 (6 bases). V was pared by 2 bases and J by 4 bases, with 19 bases between. Germline loops: CDR1 MNHEY, CDR2 SMNVEV (reference sequence). This CDR3 comprises 17 residues. CDR3 region: CASSLTFGYRVADTQYF. The CDR3 DNA is TGTGCCAGCAGTTTAACCTTTGGCTACAGGGTCGCAGATACGCAGTATTTT.

The genes are TRBV28 and TRBJ2-2; D ambiguous. The germline V and J ends were trimmed by 7 bases and 5 bases, with 11 bases remaining between them. This CDR3 is built from 13 residues. CDR1 and CDR2 from the germline V gene are MDHEN and SYDVKM. CDR3 loop: CASNGVWTGELFF. CDR3 coding DNA: TGTGCCAGCAATGGGGTTTGGACCGGGGAGCTGTTTTTT.

This chain uses TRBV13 with TRBJ2-6; a weak D match, TRBD2 (5 bases). The CDR3 loop spans 19 amino acids. V was cut by 6 bases and J by 0 bases, with 21 bases left in between. The V gene's germline CDR1 is PRHDT and CDR2 FYEKMQ (reference sequence). CDR3 region: CASSGGGVDGPSGANVLTF. CDR3 nucleotide sequence: TGTGCCAGCAGTGGAGGTGGGGTGGACGGCCCCTCTGGGGCCAACGTCCTGACTTTC.

The chain has TRBV7-9 and TRBJ2-5; unclear D gene. The germline V and J ends were trimmed by 5 bases and 5 bases, with 15 bases remaining between them. The CDR3 loop spans 14 amino acids. The V gene's germline CDR1 is SEHNR and CDR2 FQNEAQ (reference sequence). DNA for the CDR3: TGTGCCAGCAGCGTCGGGTCCCGCCCCGAGACCCAGTACTTC. It yields the protein CASSVGSRPETQYF.

This sequence joins TRBV27 and TRBJ2-7; D might be TRBD2 (5 bases). The germline gives CDR1 MNHEY, CDR2 SMNVEV (reference sequence). Trimming stripped 1 base from V and 7 bases from J, with 11 bases between. The CDR3 has 13 amino acids. The CDR3 DNA follows: TGTGCCAGCAGTTTATTGCGGGCCGGGGAGCAGTACTTC. Its protein product is CASSLLRAGEQYF.

Of note for this clone: Other DNA sequences within the sample encode an identical CDR3. This chain links TRBV28 with TRBJ2-3; 8 nucleotides match TRBD2. CDR1 is MDHEN, CDR2 SYDVKM, per germline. J lost 0 bases, V lost 3 bases, and 2 bases had no gene match. This CDR3 has 15 residues. CDR3 amino acids: CASSLAGGSTDTQYF. CDR3 in DNA: TGTGCCAGCAGTTTGGCGGGAGGAAGCACAGATACGCAGTATTTT. The whole variable domain, filled in from reference TRBV28 and TRBJ2-3, reads DVKVTQSSRYLVKRTGEKVFLECVQDMDHENMFWYRQDPGLGLRLIYFSYDVKMKEKGDIPEGYSVSREKKERFSLILESASTNQTSMYLCASSLAGGSTDTQYFGPGTRLTVL.

This rearrangement joins TRBV11-2 to TRBJ2-5, with a possible D match to TRBD1 (6 bases). V was shortened by 5 bases and J by 5 bases, with 12 bases between the two germline ends. Looked up from germline, CDR1 is SGHAT and CDR2 is FQNNGV. The CDR3 is 13 amino acids. The CDR3 DNA is TGTGCCAGCAGCCCAGGGGTTGGGGAGACCCAGTACTTC. The encoded protein is CASSPGVGETQYF.

V is TRBV18 and J is TRBJ2-1; 9 bases align to TRBD2. V trimming: 1 base; J trimming: 4 bases; junction bases outside the gene matches: 5. CDR1 is KGHSH and CDR2 is LQKENI in the germline V gene. This CDR3 comprises 16 residues. This CDR3 is CASSPLAGGPYNEQFF. The DNA for the CDR3 is TGTGCCAGCTCACCACTGGCGGGAGGGCCTTACAATGAGCAGTTCTTC.

The chain joins TRBV28 to TRBJ2-7, with a tentative D call TRBD2 (6 bases). CDR3 length equals 16 residues. V lost 6 bases and J 0 bases, leaving 18 bases between the germline ends. Germline values: CDR1 MDHEN, CDR2 SYDVKM. The CDR3 DNA is TGTGCCAGCAGCTCCCGGAGAGCGGGTGTCTCCTACGAGCAGTACTTC. It codes for CASSSRRAGVSYEQYF.

The rearrangement joins TRBV4-2 to TRBJ1-5; D is undetermined. V shed 1 base and J shed 8 bases, with 15 bases lying between them. Germline V gene sequence: CDR1 LGHNA, CDR2 YNFKEQ. CDR3 length: 15 amino acids. CDR3 DNA sequence: TGTGCCAGCAGCCAAGGGTGGACGGTGGTTGAGCCCCAGCATTTT. Protein: CASSQGWTVVEPQHF.

The chain carries TRBV2 and TRBJ1-4; maybe TRBD1 (6 bases). Deletions cut 6 bases from V and 8 bases from J, with 16 bases between. Germline-derived CDR1 and CDR2 are SNHLY and FYNNEI. This CDR3 has 14 amino acids. CDR3 sequence reads: CASSGAGGPEKLFF. The DNA of the CDR3 is TGTGCCAGCAGCGGCGCGGGGGGGCCCGAAAAACTGTTTTTT.